The rows below give T cell receptor beta chains drawn from one sample of a study of blood T cell repertoires in COVID-19. TCRdb's table, derived via immunoSEQ multiplex PCR, lists solely in-frame clones and lacks some. The sample has under 300,000 clones, about 86% seen once. Material for sequencing was peripheral blood. Receptor source: a man in his sixties with acute or convalescent COVID-19. The CDR3 runs from the conserved cysteine through the conserved F or W. The D gene is left open where the match is weak. Rows may omit the clone size; those that give it use once, few, many or a size class.

clone_size j_call d_call v_call cdr3_nt cdr3_aa
NA TRBJ1-2 NA TRBV28 TGTGCCAGCAGTAACCCGTGGGACATCGCTCGGGGCTATGGCTACACCTTC CASSNPWDIARGYGYTF
NA TRBJ2-5 TRBD2 TRBV18 TGTGCCAGCTCACCACCGGCGGGGGGTCAAGAGACTCAGTACTTC CASSPPAGGQETQYF
NA TRBJ1-3 TRBD1 TRBV18 TGTGCCAGCTCACCACTGACAGGGGATGGAAACACCATATATTTT CASSPLTGDGNTIYF
NA TRBJ1-2 TRBD1 TRBV2 TGTGCCAGCAGTGCTGACAGGGGAGGCTACACCTTC CASSADRGGYTF
NA TRBJ1-1 TRBD1 TRBV19 TGTGCCAGTAGTTTTACAGGGGGCTATGCTGAAGCTTTCTTT CASSFTGGYAEAFF
NA TRBJ2-7 NA TRBV18 TGTGCCAGCTCACCAAGAGGGGGCTACGAGCAGTACTTC CASSPRGGYEQYF
once TRBJ2-7 TRBD2 TRBV11-1 TGTGCCAGCAGCGGACTAGCGGGAGGCGCCTACGAGCAGTACTTC CASSGLAGGAYEQYF
NA TRBJ1-4 TRBD1 TRBV27 TGTGCCAGCAGTTCCTCGCGGACAGGGGGCTTTGAAAAACTGTTTTTT CASSSSRTGGFEKLFF
NA TRBJ2-2 NA TRBV20-1 TGCAGTGCTAGTTTTCCGGACACGGGCACCGGGGAGCTGTTTTTT CSASFPDTGTGELFF
NA TRBJ2-7 NA TRBV10-3 TGTGCCACCACCGGGACAAAGACCTACGAGCAGTACTTC CATTGTKTYEQYF
NA TRBJ2-5 NA TRBV21-1 TGTGCCAGCAGCAAAGGGGGGGGACCCGTGGTACAAGAGACCCAGTACTTC CASSKGGGPVVQETQYF
NA TRBJ2-7 TRBD1 TRBV5-6 TGTGCCAGCAGGTTGACAGGGGGTATCTACGAGCAGTACTTC CASRLTGGIYEQYF
NA TRBJ2-3 NA TRBV7-3 TGTGCCAGCAGCCCTCAAACCCTCAGTACGCAGTATTTT CASSPQTLSTQYF
few TRBJ1-6 TRBD1 TRBV27 TGTGCCAGCAGTTCGGGGACAGGTTCGTTAGGGAATTCACCCCTCCACTTT CASSSGTGSLGNSPLHF
NA TRBJ1-5 NA TRBV2 TGTGCCAGCAGTGAAGCGCTTCTGGGACCCAGGGGATATAGCAATCAGCCCCAGCATTTT CASSEALLGPRGYSNQPQHF
NA TRBJ2-5 TRBD2 TRBV28 TGTGCCAGCAGCCGAAGGGGTAGCGGGACACAAGAGACCCAGTACTTC CASSRRGSGTQETQYF
NA TRBJ1-2 NA TRBV5-4 TGTGCCAGCAGCCGGTCGTCCCAGGCTACGTATGGCTACACCTTC CASSRSSQATYGYTF
few TRBJ1-1 NA TRBV28 TGTGCCAGCAGCGGGGTGACTGAAGCTTTCTTT CASSGVTEAFF
NA TRBJ2-1 TRBD2 TRBV11-2 TGTGCCAGCAGCTTACAAGCGGGAGTCGTCAATGAGCAGTTCTTC CASSLQAGVVNEQFF
NA TRBJ2-5 TRBD1 TRBV15 TGTGCCACCAGCGGGGGACAGGGACCGGGAGAGACCCAGTACTTC CATSGGQGPGETQYF
NA TRBJ1-4 TRBD1 TRBV7-2 TGTGCCAGCAGCCCACATACCGGAAGTGCTGGGACAGATAATGAAAAACTGTTTTTT CASSPHTGSAGTDNEKLFF
NA TRBJ1-4 NA TRBV20-1 TGCAGTGCTAGTGTAGAGGGAGGCTGGAATGAAAAACTGTTTTTT CSASVEGGWNEKLFF
NA TRBJ2-1 TRBD2 TRBV7-3 TGTGCCAGCCAACCGCTAGCGGGAACTGCGGGTGAGCAGTTCTTC CASQPLAGTAGEQFF
NA TRBJ2-1 NA TRBV5-4 TGTGCCAGCAGCGCTCGCACTGAAAATGAGCAGTTCTTC CASSARTENEQFF
NA TRBJ2-1 TRBD2 TRBV5-4 TGTGCCAGCAGCTTAACTAGCGGTTCCTACAATGAGCAGTTCTTC CASSLTSGSYNEQFF
NA TRBJ2-7 NA TRBV18 TGTGCCAGCTCACCAGGCGGTTTGGACGAGCAGTACTTC CASSPGGLDEQYF
NA TRBJ2-7 TRBD1 TRBV9 TGTGCCAGCAGCGGAAGACAGGGGAGGAACGAGCAGTACTTC CASSGRQGRNEQYF
NA TRBJ2-2 NA TRBV7-3 TGTGCCAGCAGCTTAGTATCCGGGGCCGGGGAGCTGTTTTTT CASSLVSGAGELFF
NA TRBJ2-2 NA TRBV19 TGTGCCAGTAGTATAAAAAGCGGCACCGGGGAGCTGTTTTTT CASSIKSGTGELFF
NA TRBJ2-7 TRBD2 TRBV9 TGTGCCAGCAGCGTAGGTAGCGGGAGCTACGAGCAGTACTTC CASSVGSGSYEQYF
NA TRBJ1-2 TRBD1 TRBV6-6 TGTGCCAGCAGCCGAGGGACAGGTACAGAGGCTAACTATGGCTACACCTTC CASSRGTGTEANYGYTF
once TRBJ2-7 TRBD1 TRBV12-3/TRBV12-4 TGTGCCACCACCCGACAGGGGTCTTACGAGCAGTACTTC CATTRQGSYEQYF
NA TRBJ2-1 TRBD1 TRBV4-3 TGCGCCAGCAGCCAGGGGACAGGGGGCGCGAAGTTCTTC CASSQGTGGAKFF
NA TRBJ2-5 NA TRBV6-2/TRBV6-3 TGTGCCAGCAGTTACTCGGTCGGGGAAGAGACCCAGTACTTC CASSYSVGEETQYF
NA TRBJ1-4 NA TRBV3-1/TRBV3-2 TGTGCCAGCAGCCAAGCTTATATGGGGAGAAATGAAAAACTGTTTTTT CASSQAYMGRNEKLFF
NA TRBJ2-2 TRBD2 TRBV5-4 TGTGCCAGCAGCTTGGGCGGGAGGGGTTCCGGGGAGCTGTTTTTT CASSLGGRGSGELFF
NA TRBJ1-1 TRBD1 TRBV20-1 TGCAGTGCTAGAGGGGACAGAAAAGCTTTCTTT CSARGDRKAFF
few TRBJ1-5 NA TRBV28 TGTGCCAGCAGTCCAGGGGTTAGCAATCAGCCCCAGCATTTT CASSPGVSNQPQHF
NA TRBJ1-1 NA TRBV19 TGTGCCAGTAGTATAACCGCCAGGCTGAACACTGAAGCTTTCTTT CASSITARLNTEAFF
few TRBJ2-2 TRBD2 TRBV7-6 TGTGCCAGCAGCTTAGCTAGCGGGGCGAACACCGGGGAGCTGTTTTTT CASSLASGANTGELFF
NA TRBJ2-7 NA TRBV10-1 TGCGCCAGCTCATACCTCCAGGTGATCGAGCAGTACTTC CASSYLQVIEQYF
NA TRBJ1-3 NA TRBV29-1 TGCAGCGTTGCCCTAGAGAGTGGAAACACCATATATTTT CSVALESGNTIYF
NA TRBJ2-7 TRBD1 TRBV7-2 TGTGCCAGCAGCTCCAGGACAGGGTTGGCCTACGAGCAGTACTTC CASSSRTGLAYEQYF
NA TRBJ2-5 NA TRBV7-9 TGTGCCAGCAGCACCAGGGTTGGGGAGACCCAGTACTTC CASSTRVGETQYF
once TRBJ2-3 TRBD2 TRBV5-6 TGTGCCACCCAACGTGGGGCGTGGCGGGAGGGAGATACGCAGTATTTT CATQRGAWREGDTQYF
few TRBJ1-6 TRBD1 TRBV19 TGTGCCAGTAGTATACGGACAGGGGGAAATTCACCCCTCCACTTT CASSIRTGGNSPLHF
NA TRBJ2-7 NA TRBV21-1 TGTGCCAGCAGCAAAACCCTATATCTCTACGAGCAGTACTTC CASSKTLYLYEQYF
NA TRBJ1-1 NA TRBV11-3 TGTGCCAGCAGCTTAGAGCAGGGTGAAGCTTTCTTT CASSLEQGEAFF
NA TRBJ2-6 NA TRBV19 TGTGCCAGTATCCCCTCGCTTAGCTCTGGGGCCAACGTCCTGACTTTC CASIPSLSSGANVLTF
NA TRBJ1-5 NA TRBV18 TGTGCCAGCTCACGTACGGCCCAGGGAGGTCAGCCCCAGCATTTT CASSRTAQGGQPQHF
NA TRBJ2-3 NA TRBV30 TGTGCCTGGAGTAGACAAAGCACAGATACGCAGTATTTT CAWSRQSTDTQYF
few TRBJ1-1 NA TRBV27 TGTGCCAGCAGTTTATCCCAGGGGATGAACACTGAAGCTTTCTTT CASSLSQGMNTEAFF
NA TRBJ2-1 NA TRBV5-5 TGTGCCAGCAGCTTGGAGGACTACGCCAATGAGCAGTTCTTC CASSLEDYANEQFF
NA TRBJ2-1 TRBD2 TRBV6-5 TGTGCCAGCAGTTACGGGACTAGCGGGAGTAAGCAGTTCTTC CASSYGTSGSKQFF
once TRBJ2-3 TRBD2 TRBV11-3 TGTGCCAGCAGCCCGGGACTAGCGGGAGGTGATACGCAGTATTTT CASSPGLAGGDTQYF
NA TRBJ1-2 NA TRBV5-4 TGTGCCAGCAGCTCGGGGGGGATTGGCTACACCTTC CASSSGGIGYTF
NA TRBJ2-5 NA TRBV19 TGTGCCAGTAGTATTCCAGGCCAAGAGACCCAGTACTTC CASSIPGQETQYF